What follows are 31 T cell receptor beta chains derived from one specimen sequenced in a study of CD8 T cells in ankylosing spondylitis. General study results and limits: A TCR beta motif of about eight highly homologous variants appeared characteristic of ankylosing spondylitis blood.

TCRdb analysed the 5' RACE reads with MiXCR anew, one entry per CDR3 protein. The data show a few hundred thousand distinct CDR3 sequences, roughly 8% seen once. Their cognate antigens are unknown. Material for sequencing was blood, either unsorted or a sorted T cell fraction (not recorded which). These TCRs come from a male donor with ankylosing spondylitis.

CDR3 DNA sequence: TGCGCCAGCAGCCAATGGGGGGCGGGACTAGCGGGATCTGAGCAGTTCTTC. Translated, it gives CASSQWGAGLAGSEQFF. The chain combines TRBV4-3 with TRBJ2-1, with TRBD2 identical over 13 bases. The germline V gene has CDR1 LGHNA and CDR2 YSLEER. Trimming at V came to 2 bases and at J to 9 bases, leaving 10 bases not matched to a gene. This CDR3 spans 17 amino acids.

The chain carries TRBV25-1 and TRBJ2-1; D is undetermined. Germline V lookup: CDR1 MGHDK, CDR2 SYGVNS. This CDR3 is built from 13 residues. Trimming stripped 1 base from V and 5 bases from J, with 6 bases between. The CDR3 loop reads CASSEFADNEQFF. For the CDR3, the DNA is TGTGCCAGCAGTGAATTCGCCGACAATGAGCAGTTCTTC.

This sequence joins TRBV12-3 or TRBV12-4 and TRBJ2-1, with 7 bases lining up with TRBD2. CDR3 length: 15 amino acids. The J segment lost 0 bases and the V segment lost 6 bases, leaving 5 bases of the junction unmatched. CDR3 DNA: TGTGCCAGCAGCCCTAGCGGCCGCTCCTACAATGAGCAGTTCTTC. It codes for CASSPSGRSYNEQFF.

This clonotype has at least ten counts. The CDR3 region is CASSQGMDSSYNEQFF. For the CDR3, the DNA is TGCGCCAGCAGCCAAGGTATGGATAGCTCCTACAATGAGCAGTTCTTC. The chain couples TRBV4-3 to TRBJ2-1; D remains unclear. The CDR3 spans 16 residues. Looked up from germline, CDR1 is LGHNA and CDR2 is YSLEER. V dropped 1 base and J dropped 0 bases, with 10 bases sitting between them.

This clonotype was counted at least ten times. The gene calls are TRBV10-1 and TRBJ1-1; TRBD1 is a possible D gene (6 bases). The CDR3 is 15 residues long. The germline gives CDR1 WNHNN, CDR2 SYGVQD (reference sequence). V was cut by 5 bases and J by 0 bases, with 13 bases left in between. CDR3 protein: CASSPRGVLNTEAFF. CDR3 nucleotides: TGCGCCAGCAGTCCCAGGGGTGTGCTGAACACTGAAGCTTTCTTT.

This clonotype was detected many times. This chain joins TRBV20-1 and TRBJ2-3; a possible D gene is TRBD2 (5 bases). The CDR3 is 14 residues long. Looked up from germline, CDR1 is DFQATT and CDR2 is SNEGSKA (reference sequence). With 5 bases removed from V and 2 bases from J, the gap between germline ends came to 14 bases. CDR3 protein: CSAEGTEVTDTQYF. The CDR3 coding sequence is TGCAGTGCTGAGGGCACTGAAGTCACAGATACGCAGTATTTT.

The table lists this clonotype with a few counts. The CDR3 protein is CASSQDQSGSYYEQYF. The CDR3 DNA follows: TGTGCCAGCAGCCAAGATCAGAGCGGGAGTTACTACGAGCAGTACTTC. The chain has TRBV4-2 and TRBJ2-7; TRBD2 matches 8 bases. The trim removed 0 bases at V and 3 bases at J, leaving 7 bases unmatched. Germline values: CDR1 LGHNA, CDR2 YNFKEQ. The CDR3 runs to 16 residues.

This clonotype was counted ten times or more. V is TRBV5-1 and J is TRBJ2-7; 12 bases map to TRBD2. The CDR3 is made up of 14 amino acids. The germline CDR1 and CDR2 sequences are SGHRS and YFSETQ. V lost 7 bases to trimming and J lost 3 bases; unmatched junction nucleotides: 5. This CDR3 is CASALTSGSYEQYF. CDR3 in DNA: TGCGCCAGCGCCCTGACTAGCGGGAGCTACGAGCAGTACTTC.

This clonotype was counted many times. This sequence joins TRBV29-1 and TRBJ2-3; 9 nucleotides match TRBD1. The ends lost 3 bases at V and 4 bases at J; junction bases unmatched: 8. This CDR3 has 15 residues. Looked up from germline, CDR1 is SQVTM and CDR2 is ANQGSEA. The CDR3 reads CSVESVDRGADTQYF. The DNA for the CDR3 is TGCAGCGTTGAGTCCGTGGACAGGGGAGCAGATACGCAGTATTTT.

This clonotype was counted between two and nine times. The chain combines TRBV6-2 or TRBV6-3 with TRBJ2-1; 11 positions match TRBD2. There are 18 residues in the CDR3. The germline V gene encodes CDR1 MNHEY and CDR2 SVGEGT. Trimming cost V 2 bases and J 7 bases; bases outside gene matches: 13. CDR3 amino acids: CASSYPPTLAGESNEQFF. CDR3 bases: TGTGCCAGCAGTTACCCCCCAACACTAGCGGGAGAGTCTAATGAGCAGTTCTTC.

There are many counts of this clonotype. The CDR3 sequence is CASSRTSGRGITGELFF. The CDR3 nucleotides are TGTGCCAGCAGCCGGACTAGCGGGAGGGGAATCACCGGGGAGCTGTTTTTT. The chain links TRBV7-3 to TRBJ2-2; 15 nucleotides match TRBD2. Germline V gives CDR1 SGHTA, CDR2 FQGTGA. After removal of 5 bases from V and 4 bases from J, the junction contained 5 bases not matched to a gene. The length of the CDR3 is 17 residues. Together with reference TRBV7-3 and TRBJ2-2, the CDR3 gives the full variable domain: GAGVSQTPSNKVTEKGKYVELRCDPISGHTALYWYRQSLGQGPEFLIYFQGTGAADDSGLPNDRFFAVRPEGSVSTLKIQRTERGDSAVYLCASSRTSGRGITGELFFGEGSRLTVL.

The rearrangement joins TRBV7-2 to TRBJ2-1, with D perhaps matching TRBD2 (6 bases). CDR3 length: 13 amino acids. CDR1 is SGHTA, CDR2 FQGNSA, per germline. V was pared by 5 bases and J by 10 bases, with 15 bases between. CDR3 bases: TGTGCCAGCAGCATCTCCCCTAGCGACGAGCAGTTCTTC. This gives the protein CASSISPSDEQFF.

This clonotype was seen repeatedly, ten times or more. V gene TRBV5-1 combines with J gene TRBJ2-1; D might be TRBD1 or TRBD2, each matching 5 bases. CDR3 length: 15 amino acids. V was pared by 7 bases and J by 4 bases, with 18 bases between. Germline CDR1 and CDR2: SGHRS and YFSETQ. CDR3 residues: CASGYGTSVYNEQFF. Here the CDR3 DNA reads TGCGCCAGCGGCTATGGGACGTCGGTATACAATGAGCAGTTCTTC.

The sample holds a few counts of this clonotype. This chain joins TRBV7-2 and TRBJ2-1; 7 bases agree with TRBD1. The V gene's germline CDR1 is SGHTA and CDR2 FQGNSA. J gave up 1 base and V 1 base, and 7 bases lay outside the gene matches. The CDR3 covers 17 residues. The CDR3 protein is CASSLGNNRGSYNEQFF. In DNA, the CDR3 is TGTGCCAGCAGCTTAGGGAACAACAGGGGTTCCTACAATGAGCAGTTCTTC.

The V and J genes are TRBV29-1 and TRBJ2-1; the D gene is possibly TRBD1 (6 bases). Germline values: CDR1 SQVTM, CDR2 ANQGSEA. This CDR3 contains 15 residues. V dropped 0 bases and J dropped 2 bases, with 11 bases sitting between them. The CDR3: CSVEERGGTYNEQFF. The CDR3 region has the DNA TGCAGCGTTGAAGAGCGAGGGGGAACCTACAATGAGCAGTTCTTC.

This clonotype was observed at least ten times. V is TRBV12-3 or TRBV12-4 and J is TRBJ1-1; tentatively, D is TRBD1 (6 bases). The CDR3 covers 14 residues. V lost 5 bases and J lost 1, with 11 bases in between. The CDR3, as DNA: TGTGCCAGCAGTCTCACAGGGACGAACACTGAAGCTTTCTTT. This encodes CASSLTGTNTEAFF.

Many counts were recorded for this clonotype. The CDR3 protein is CASSEERGGNQPQHF. The CDR3 DNA follows: TGTGCCAGCAGTGAAGAACGCGGCGGTAATCAGCCCCAGCATTTT. V is TRBV2 and J is TRBJ1-5; no clear D. The germline V gene has CDR1 SNHLY and CDR2 FYNNEI. This CDR3 is built from 15 residues. V was trimmed by 1 base and J by 4 bases, leaving 11 bases between them. Drawing the rest from reference TRBV2 and TRBJ1-5, the complete variable domain is EPEVTQTPSHQVTQMGQEVILRCVPISNHLYFYWYRQILGQKVEFLVSFYNNEISEKSEIFDDQFSVERPDGSNFTLKIRSTKLEDSAMYFCASSEERGGNQPQHFGDGTRLSIL.

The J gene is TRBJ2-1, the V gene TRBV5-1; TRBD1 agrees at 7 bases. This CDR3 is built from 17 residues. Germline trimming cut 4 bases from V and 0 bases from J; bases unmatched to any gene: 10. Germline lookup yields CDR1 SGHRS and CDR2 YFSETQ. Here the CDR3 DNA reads TGCGCCAGCAGCCTGAATCCACAGGGGAGCTCCTACAATGAGCAGTTCTTC. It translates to CASSLNPQGSSYNEQFF.

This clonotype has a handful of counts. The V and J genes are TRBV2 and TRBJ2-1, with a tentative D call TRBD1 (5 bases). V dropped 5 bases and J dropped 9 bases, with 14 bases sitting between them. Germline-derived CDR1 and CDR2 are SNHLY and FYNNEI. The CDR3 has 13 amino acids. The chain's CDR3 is CASSTQGLGEQFF. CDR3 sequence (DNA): TGTGCCAGCAGTACGCAGGGTCTGGGTGAGCAGTTCTTC. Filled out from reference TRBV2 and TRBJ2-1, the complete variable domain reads EPEVTQTPSHQVTQMGQEVILRCVPISNHLYFYWYRQILGQKVEFLVSFYNNEISEKSEIFDDQFSVERPDGSNFTLKIRSTKLEDSAMYFCASSTQGLGEQFFGPGTRLTVL.

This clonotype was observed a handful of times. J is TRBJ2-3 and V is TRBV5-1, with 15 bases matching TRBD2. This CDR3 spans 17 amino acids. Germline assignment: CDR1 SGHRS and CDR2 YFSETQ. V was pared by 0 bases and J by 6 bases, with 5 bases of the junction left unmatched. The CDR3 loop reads CASSLAGLAGGPDTQYF. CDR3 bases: TGCGCCAGCAGCTTGGCCGGACTAGCGGGAGGGCCCGATACGCAGTATTTT.

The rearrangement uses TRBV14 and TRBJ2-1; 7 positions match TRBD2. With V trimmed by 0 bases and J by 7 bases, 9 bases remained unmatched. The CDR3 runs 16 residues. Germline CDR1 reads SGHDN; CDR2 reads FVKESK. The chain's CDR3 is CASSQDRGSPTNEQFF. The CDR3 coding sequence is TGTGCCAGCAGCCAAGATCGCGGGAGTCCGACTAATGAGCAGTTCTTC.

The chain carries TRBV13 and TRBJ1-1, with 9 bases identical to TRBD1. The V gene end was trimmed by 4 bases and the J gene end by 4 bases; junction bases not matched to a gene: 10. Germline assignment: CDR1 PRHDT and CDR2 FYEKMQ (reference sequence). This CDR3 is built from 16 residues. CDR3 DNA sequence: TGTGCCAGCAGCTCGGGACAGGGACCCCAGGGCACTGAAGCTTTCTTT. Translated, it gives CASSSGQGPQGTEAFF.

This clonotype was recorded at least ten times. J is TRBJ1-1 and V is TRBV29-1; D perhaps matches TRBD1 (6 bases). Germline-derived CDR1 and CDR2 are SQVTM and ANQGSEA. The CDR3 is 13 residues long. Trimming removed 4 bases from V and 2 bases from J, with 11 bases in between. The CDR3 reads CSVGRTDNTEAFF. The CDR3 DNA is TGCAGCGTTGGGCGGACAGATAACACTGAAGCTTTCTTT.

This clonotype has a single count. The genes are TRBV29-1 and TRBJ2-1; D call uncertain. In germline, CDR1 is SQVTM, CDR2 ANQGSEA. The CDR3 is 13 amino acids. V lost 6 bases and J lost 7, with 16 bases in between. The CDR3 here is CSVDKAGRNEQFF. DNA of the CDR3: TGCAGCGTCGACAAGGCTGGGCGGAATGAGCAGTTCTTC.

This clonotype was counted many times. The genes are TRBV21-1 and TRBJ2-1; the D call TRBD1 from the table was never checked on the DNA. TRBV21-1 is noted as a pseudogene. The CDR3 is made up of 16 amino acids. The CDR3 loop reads CASSEGRSRSYNEQFF. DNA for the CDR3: TGTGCCAGCAGCGAGGGGCGGAGCCGCTCCTACAATGAGCAGTTCTTC.

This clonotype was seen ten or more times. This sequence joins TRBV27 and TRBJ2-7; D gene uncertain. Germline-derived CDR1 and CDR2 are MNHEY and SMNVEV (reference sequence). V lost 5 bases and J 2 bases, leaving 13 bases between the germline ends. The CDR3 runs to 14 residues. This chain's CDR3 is CASSRSRPAYEQYF. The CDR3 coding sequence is TGTGCCAGCAGTAGGTCACGGCCAGCCTACGAGCAGTACTTC.

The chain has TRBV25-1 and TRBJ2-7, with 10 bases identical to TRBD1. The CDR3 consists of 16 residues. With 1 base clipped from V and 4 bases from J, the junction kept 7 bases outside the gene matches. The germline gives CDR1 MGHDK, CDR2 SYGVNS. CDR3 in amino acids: CASSEWRTGGGYEQYF. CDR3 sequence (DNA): TGTGCCAGCAGTGAATGGCGGACAGGGGGAGGTTACGAGCAGTACTTC.

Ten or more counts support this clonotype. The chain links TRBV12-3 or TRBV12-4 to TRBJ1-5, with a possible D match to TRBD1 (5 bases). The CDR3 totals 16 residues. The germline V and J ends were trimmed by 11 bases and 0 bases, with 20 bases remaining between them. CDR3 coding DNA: TGTGCCGTCCAGTGGGGGGGGACCGATAGCAATCAGCCCCAGCATTTT. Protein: CAVQWGGTDSNQPQHF.

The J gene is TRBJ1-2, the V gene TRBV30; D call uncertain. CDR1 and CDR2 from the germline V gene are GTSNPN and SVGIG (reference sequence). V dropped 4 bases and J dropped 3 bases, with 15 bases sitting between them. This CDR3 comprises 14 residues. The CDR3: CAWTRTRTDYGYTF. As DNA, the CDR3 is TGTGCCTGGACCCGAACACGAACCGACTATGGCTACACCTTC.

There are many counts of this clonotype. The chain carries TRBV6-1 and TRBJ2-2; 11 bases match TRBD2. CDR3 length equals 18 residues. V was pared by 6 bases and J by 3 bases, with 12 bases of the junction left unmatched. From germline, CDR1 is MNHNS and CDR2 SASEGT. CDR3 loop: CASRRTSGRTRYTGELFF. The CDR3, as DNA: TGTGCCAGCAGGAGGACTAGCGGGCGAACCCGTTACACCGGGGAGCTGTTTTTT.

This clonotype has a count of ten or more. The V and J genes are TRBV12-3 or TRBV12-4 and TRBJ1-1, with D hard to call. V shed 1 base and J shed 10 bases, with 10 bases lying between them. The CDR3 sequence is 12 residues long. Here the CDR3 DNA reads TGTGCCAGCAGTTTAGGTCCCAGTGGAGCTTTCTTT. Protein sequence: CASSLGPSGAFF.